This T cell receptor (beta chain) emerged from a study of blood T cells in healthy people across ages. Study-level findings and limits: Estimates drawn from one million T cells were deemed to understate diversity. Higher diversity and more naive CD4+ cells were features of long-lived donors, compared to aged donors.

Each donor was a healthy Caucasian individual from Russia, aged roughly 6 to 95. This clonotype has a handful of counts. As yet, its antigen is unknown. CDR3 size: 14 residues. Per the germline V gene, CDR1 is ENHRY and CDR2 is SYGVKD. Trimming at V came to 5 bases and at J to 3 bases, leaving 4 bases not matched to a gene. A second PCR of 7 to 11 cycles used a sample-barcoded 5' primer and a J-beta primer mix. TCRdb processed the 5' RACE reads anew with MiXCR; each CDR3 protein has one entry. The sample shows hundreds of thousands of distinct CDR3 sequences, approximately 40% of them seen only once. This chain links TRBV10-3 with TRBJ1-2; 9 nucleotides line up with TRBD1. The sample was blood. This sequence was found in a man older than 75 in good health. This chain's CDR3 is CAISPGTGYYGYTF. CDR3 coding DNA: TGTGCCATCAGTCCAGGGACAGGGTACTATGGCTACACCTTC.